Listed below are T cell receptor beta chains from one sample, sequenced in a study of blood T cell repertoires in COVID-19. The table came from immunoSEQ multiplex PCR; TCRdb's copy has only in-frame clones and leaves some out. The table includes around 130,000 clones, around 83% detected once. Sequencing was carried out using peripheral blood. These receptors were collected from a man aged 25-40 years with COVID-19, enrolled during active disease. Both conserved end residues are part of each CDR3. Each record gives: V gene, D gene, clone size, J gene, CDR3 protein, CDR3 DNA. The D gene is left open where the match is weak. The size of a clone is reported for some rows only, either as once, few or many, or as a class for expanded clones.

TRBV5-6	TRBD2	.	TRBJ2-3	CASSLGDYRQKGYF	TGTGCCAGCAGCTTGGGGGACTACCGCCAGAAGGGGTATTTT
TRBV7-2	TRBD1	.	TRBJ1-1	CASSSGQINTEAFF	TGTGCCAGCAGCTCGGGACAGATAAACACTGAAGCTTTCTTT
TRBV30	TRBD2	.	TRBJ2-3	CALSGSVVDTQYF	TGTGCTTTGAGCGGGAGTGTCGTAGATACGCAGTATTTT
TRBV23-1	.	once	TRBJ2-7	CASSQFRLLESYEQYF	TGCGCCAGCAGTCAATTCAGACTCCTCGAATCCTACGAGCAGTACTTC
TRBV9	.	.	TRBJ2-4	CASSSSIRDIQYF	TGTGCCAGCAGCTCTTCGATCCGGGACATTCAGTACTTC
TRBV2	.	.	TRBJ1-1	CASSEALEGRNTEAFF	TGTGCCAGCAGTGAAGCGCTTGAGGGCAGGAACACTGAAGCTTTCTTT
TRBV29-1	.	.	TRBJ1-1	CSGTDNTEAFF	TGCAGCGGGACAGACAACACTGAAGCTTTCTTT
TRBV11-2	TRBD2	.	TRBJ2-1	CASSSHSGTSGYNEQFF	TGTGCCAGCAGCTCACACTCCGGGACTAGCGGTTACAATGAGCAGTTCTTC
TRBV7-9	.	.	TRBJ2-5	CASSLSRLEETQYF	TGTGCCAGCAGCCTGTCTAGACTTGAAGAGACCCAGTACTTC
TRBV27	.	.	TRBJ2-5	CASSSRWATETQYF	TGTGCCAGCAGTTCCCGGTGGGCCACAGAGACCCAGTACTTC
TRBV7-9	TRBD2	.	TRBJ2-1	CASSRPGLARNEQFF	TGTGCCAGCAGCCGCCCGGGACTAGCGAGGAATGAGCAGTTCTTC
TRBV3-1/TRBV3-2	TRBD2	.	TRBJ2-4	CASSRWGGDKNIQYF	TGTGCCAGCAGCCGGTGGGGGGGGGACAAAAACATTCAGTACTTC
TRBV16	.	.	TRBJ2-7	CASSLTSSSYEQYF	TGTGCCAGCAGCCTAACTAGCAGCTCCTACGAGCAGTACTTC
TRBV6-5	.	.	TRBJ1-2	CASSYLAGFHYGYTF	TGTGCCAGCAGTTACCTGGCGGGGTTTCACTATGGCTACACCTTC
TRBV18	.	few	TRBJ1-1	CASSPDRLNEAFF	TGTGCCAGCTCACCGGACAGACTAAATGAAGCTTTCTTT
TRBV25-1	TRBD2	.	TRBJ2-3	CASSATSGRITDTQYF	TGTGCCAGCAGTGCGACTAGCGGGAGAATTACAGATACGCAGTATTTT
TRBV27	.	.	TRBJ1-2	CASSPRRGYYTF	TGTGCCAGCAGCCCCCGACGGGGGTACTACACCTTC
TRBV27	.	.	TRBJ2-1	CASSLEGDLTHNEQFF	TGTGCCAGCAGTTTAGAGGGGGACCTAACCCACAATGAGCAGTTCTTC
TRBV28	.	.	TRBJ1-1	CASTMGRTEAFF	TGTGCCAGCACCATGGGGAGGACTGAAGCTTTCTTT
TRBV30	TRBD2	.	TRBJ2-1	CAWAGTSGASSYNEQFF	TGTGCCTGGGCCGGGACTAGCGGAGCCAGCTCCTACAATGAGCAGTTCTTC
TRBV7-8	TRBD2	.	TRBJ2-2	CASSIRTSGNTGELFF	TGTGCCAGCAGCATCCGGACTAGCGGGAACACCGGGGAGCTGTTTTTT
TRBV30	.	.	TRBJ2-1	CAWNRRGLTGNEQFF	TGTGCCTGGAACCGGAGGGGGCTAACGGGGAATGAGCAGTTCTTC
TRBV6-4	TRBD1	.	TRBJ1-6	CASEGDPGQKNSPLHF	TGTGCCAGCGAGGGAGACCCGGGACAGAAAAATTCACCCCTCCACTTT